This T cell receptor (beta chain) was captured by sequencing in a study of blood T cell repertoires in COVID-19. About the research overall: Sites across the United States, Italy and Spain contributed samples from acute and convalescent COVID-19.

Germline V gene sequence: CDR1 LGHDT, CDR2 YNNKEL (reference sequence). V was shortened by 0 bases and J by 5 bases, with 13 bases between the two germline ends. The CDR3 loop spans 15 amino acids. In terms of age and location, participants ranged from roughly 18 to 90 years and lived in about two dozen US areas. This clone appeared a single time. This table comes from immunoSEQ multiplex PCR, and its TCRdb copy is limited to in-frame clones, with some not included. The sample shows 270,000 or so clones, about 89% of them seen only once. The sample was PBMCs or T cells enriched from blood (not recorded which). The chain recombines TRBV3-1 (or the pseudogene TRBV3-2) with TRBJ2-5; weak D call: TRBD2 (5 bases). This TCR came from a woman aged 18-35 years who had recovered from COVID-19. CDR3 region: CASSQDGGNGETQYF. The CDR3 bases are TGTGCCAGCAGCCAAGATGGAGGAAACGGGGAGACCCAGTACTTC.